This T cell receptor (beta chain) was captured in a study of blood T cell repertoires in COVID-19. TCRdb's table, derived via immunoSEQ multiplex PCR, lists solely in-frame clones and lacks some. This table holds roughly 450,000 clones, about 90% found once. Sequences were obtained from PBMCs or T cells enriched from blood (not recorded which). The source is a man aged 18 to 35 who had recovered from COVID-19.

The CDR3 coding sequence is TGCGCCAGCAGTTCGAGTACTGGAAACACCATATATTTT. Amino acids: CASSSSTGNTIYF. The rearrangement joins TRBV10-2 to TRBJ1-3; D is ambiguous. Trimming cost V 5 bases and J 2 bases, with 7 bases left between them. The germline CDR1 and CDR2 sequences are WSHSY and SAAADI. This CDR3 is 13 amino acids long.